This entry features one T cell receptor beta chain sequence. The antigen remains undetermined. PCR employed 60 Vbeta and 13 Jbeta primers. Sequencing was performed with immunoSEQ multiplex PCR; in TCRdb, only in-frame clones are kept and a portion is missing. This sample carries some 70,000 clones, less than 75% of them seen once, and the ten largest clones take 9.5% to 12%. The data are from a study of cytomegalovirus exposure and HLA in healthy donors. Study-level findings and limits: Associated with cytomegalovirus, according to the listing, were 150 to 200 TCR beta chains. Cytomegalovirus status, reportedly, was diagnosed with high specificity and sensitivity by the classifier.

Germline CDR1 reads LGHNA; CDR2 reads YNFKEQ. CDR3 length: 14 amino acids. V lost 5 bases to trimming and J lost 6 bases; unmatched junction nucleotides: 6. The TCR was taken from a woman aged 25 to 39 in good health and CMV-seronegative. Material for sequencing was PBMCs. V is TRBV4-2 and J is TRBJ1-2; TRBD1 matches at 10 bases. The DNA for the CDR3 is TGTGCCAGCAGCGCCAGGGGGACAGGGGATGGCTACACCTTC. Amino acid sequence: CASSARGTGDGYTF.